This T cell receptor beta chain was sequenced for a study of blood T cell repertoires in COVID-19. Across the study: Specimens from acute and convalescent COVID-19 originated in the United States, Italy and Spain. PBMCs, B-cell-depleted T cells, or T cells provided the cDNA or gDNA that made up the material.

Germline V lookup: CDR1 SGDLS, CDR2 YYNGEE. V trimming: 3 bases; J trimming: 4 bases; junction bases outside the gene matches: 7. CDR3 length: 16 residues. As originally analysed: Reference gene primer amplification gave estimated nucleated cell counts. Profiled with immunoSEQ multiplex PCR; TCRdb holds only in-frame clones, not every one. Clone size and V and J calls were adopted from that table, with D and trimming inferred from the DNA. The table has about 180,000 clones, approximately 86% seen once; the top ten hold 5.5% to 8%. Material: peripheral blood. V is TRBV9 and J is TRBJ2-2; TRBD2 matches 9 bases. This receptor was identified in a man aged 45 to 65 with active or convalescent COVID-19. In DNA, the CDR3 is TGTGCCAGCAGCGCCTGGACTAGCGATAGCACCGGGGAGCTGTTTTTT. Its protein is CASSAWTSDSTGELFF.